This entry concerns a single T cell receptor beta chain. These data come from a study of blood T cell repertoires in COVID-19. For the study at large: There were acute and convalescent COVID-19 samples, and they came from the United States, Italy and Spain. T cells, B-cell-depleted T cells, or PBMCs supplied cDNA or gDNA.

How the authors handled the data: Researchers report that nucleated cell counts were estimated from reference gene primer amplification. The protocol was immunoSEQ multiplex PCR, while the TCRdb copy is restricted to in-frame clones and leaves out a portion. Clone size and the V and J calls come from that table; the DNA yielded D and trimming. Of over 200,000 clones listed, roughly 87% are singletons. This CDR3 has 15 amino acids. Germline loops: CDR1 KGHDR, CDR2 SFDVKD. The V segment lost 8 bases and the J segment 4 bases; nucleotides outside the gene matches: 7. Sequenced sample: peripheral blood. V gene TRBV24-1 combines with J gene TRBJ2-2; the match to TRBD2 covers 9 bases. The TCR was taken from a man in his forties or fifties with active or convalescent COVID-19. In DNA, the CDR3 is TGTGCCACCACTAGCGGGGCCGGTCCCACCGGGGAGCTGTTTTTT. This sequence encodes CATTSGAGPTGELFF.